These 5 T cell receptor beta chains share one sample of origin, sequenced in a study of shared clonotypes between healthy human individuals. Terminally differentiated effector memory CD45RA+ cells were left out of the naive CD8 fraction, which was CD45RO-negative and positively selected for CCR7. The data were produced by immunoSEQ multiplex PCR, yet TCRdb's version contains in-frame clones alone and is incomplete. Among 550,000 to 650,000 clones listed, approximately 96% were seen once. Sequenced: naive CD8+ T cells sorted from blood. All receptors derive from a woman aged 25 to 39 in good health.

The V call is TRBV7-9, the J call TRBJ1-2; 8 positions agree with TRBD1. The CDR3 sequence is 13 residues long. Per germline, CDR1 SEHNR and CDR2 FQNEAQ (reference sequence). Losses at the gene ends were 3 bases for V and 3 bases for J; bases not matched to a gene: 0. As DNA, the CDR3 is TGTGCCAGCAGCTTGGACAGGGACTATGGCTACACCTTC. Translated, it gives CASSLDRDYGYTF.

This clone was seen only once. The rearrangement uses TRBV27 and TRBJ2-7; D is perhaps TRBD2 (6 bases). CDR1 and CDR2 (germline): MNHEY, SMNVEV (reference sequence). The CDR3 has 14 amino acids. Between the trimmed V and J ends, which lost 1 base and 6 bases, there was a span of 13 bases. The CDR3 nucleotides are TGTGCCAGCAGTTTATATTGGGGCGGGGTCGAGCAGTACTTC. This encodes CASSLYWGGVEQYF.

The genes are TRBV13 and TRBJ2-7; the match to TRBD2 covers 12 bases. There are 17 residues in the CDR3. Germline-derived CDR1 and CDR2 are PRHDT and FYEKMQ (reference sequence). Trimming cost V 5 bases and J 3 bases; bases outside gene matches: 11. The CDR3 nucleotides read TGTGCCAGCAGCAACGGACTAGCGGGATCCGGTAGCTACGAGCAGTACTTC. Protein sequence: CASSNGLAGSGSYEQYF.

This chain joins TRBV5-6 and TRBJ2-7, with 7 bases fitting TRBD1. Trimming removed 4 bases from V and 2 bases from J; junction bases left unmatched: 9. The CDR3 consists of 15 residues. In germline, CDR1 is SGHDT, CDR2 YYEEEE. The CDR3 reads CASSIRQGATYEQYF. The CDR3 DNA reads TGTGCCAGCAGCATCAGACAGGGTGCTACCTACGAGCAGTACTTC.

J is TRBJ1-2 and V is TRBV19; D is perhaps TRBD1 (6 bases). The CDR3 is 13 residues long. Per the germline V gene, CDR1 is LNHDA and CDR2 is SQIVND (reference sequence). V was trimmed by 6 bases and J by 8 bases, leaving 16 bases between them. CDR3 DNA sequence: TGTGCCAGTAGCATGGGAGGGGGAAAAGGCTACACCTTC. This translates into CASSMGGGKGYTF.